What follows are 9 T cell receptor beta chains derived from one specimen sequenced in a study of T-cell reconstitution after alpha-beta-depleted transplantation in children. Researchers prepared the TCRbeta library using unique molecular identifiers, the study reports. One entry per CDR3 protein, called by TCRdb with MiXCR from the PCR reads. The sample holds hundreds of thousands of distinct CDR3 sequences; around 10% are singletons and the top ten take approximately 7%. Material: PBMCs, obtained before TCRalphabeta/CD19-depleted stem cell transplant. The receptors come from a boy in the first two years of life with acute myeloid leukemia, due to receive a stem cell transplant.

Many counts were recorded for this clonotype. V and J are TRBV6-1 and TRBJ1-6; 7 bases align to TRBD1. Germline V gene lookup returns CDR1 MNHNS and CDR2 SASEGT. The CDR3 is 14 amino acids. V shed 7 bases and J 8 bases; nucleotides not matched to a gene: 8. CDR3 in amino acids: CASKHPGQHSPLHF. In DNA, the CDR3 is TGTGCCAGCAAGCACCCGGGACAGCATTCACCCCTCCACTTT.

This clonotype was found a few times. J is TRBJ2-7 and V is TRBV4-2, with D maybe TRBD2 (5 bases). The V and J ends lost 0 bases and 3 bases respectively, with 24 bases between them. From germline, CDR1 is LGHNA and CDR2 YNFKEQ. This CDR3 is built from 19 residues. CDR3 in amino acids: CASSQDPYPELTRLYEQYF. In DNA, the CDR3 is TGTGCCAGCAGCCAAGACCCATACCCCGAACTTACTAGGCTCTACGAGCAGTACTTC.

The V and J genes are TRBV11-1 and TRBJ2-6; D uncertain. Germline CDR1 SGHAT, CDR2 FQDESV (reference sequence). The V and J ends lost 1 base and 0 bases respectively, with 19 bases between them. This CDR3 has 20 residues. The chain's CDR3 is CASSLVVLQSIPSGANVLTF. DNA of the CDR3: TGTGCCAGCAGCTTAGTGGTTCTACAGTCCATCCCCTCTGGGGCCAACGTCCTGACTTTC.

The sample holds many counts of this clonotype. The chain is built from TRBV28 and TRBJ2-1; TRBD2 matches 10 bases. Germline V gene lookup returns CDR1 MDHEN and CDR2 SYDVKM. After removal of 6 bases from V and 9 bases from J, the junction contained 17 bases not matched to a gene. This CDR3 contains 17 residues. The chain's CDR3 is CASSPGLAEMTGGEQFF. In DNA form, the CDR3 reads TGTGCCAGCAGCCCCGGACTAGCGGAGATGACGGGGGGTGAGCAGTTCTTC.

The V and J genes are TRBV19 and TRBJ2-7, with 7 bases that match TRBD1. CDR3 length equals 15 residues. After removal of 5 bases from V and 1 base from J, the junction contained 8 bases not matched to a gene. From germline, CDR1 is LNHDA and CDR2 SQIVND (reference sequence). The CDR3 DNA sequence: TGTGCCAGTAGTGTCAGCCCGGGACAGTCCTACGAGCAGTACTTC. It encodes CASSVSPGQSYEQYF.

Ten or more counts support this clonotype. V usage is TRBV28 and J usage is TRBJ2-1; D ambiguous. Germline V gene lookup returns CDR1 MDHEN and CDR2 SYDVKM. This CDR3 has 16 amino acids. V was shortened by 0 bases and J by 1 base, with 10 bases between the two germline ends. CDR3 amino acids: CASSLWDGTSYNEQFF. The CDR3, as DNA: TGTGCCAGCAGTTTATGGGACGGTACTTCCTACAATGAGCAGTTCTTC.

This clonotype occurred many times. The CDR3 bases are TGCGCCAGCAGCTTGGTAGGGAACACCGGGGAGCTGTTTTTT. It translates to CASSLVGNTGELFF. This rearrangement joins TRBV5-1 to TRBJ2-2; D is unresolved. Trimming took 0 bases from V and 1 from J, leaving 4 bases between them. The CDR3 is 14 residues long. Germline V gene sequence: CDR1 SGHRS, CDR2 YFSETQ. Variable domain in full (rest from reference TRBV5-1 and TRBJ2-2): KAGVTQTPRYLIKTRGQQVTLSCSPISGHRSVSWYQQTPGQGLQFLFEYFSETQRNKGNFPGRFSGRQFSNSRSEMNVSTLELGDSALYLCASSLVGNTGELFFGEGSRLTVL.

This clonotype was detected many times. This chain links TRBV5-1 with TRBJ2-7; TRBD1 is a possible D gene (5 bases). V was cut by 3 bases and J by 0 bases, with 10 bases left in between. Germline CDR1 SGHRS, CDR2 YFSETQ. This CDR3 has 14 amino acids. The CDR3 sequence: CASSWQGSSYEQYF. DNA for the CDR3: TGCGCCAGCAGCTGGCAGGGTAGCTCCTACGAGCAGTACTTC.

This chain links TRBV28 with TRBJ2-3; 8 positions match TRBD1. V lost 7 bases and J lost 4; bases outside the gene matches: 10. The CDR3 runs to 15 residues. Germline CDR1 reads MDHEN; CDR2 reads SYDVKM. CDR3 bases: TGTGCCAGCATAGGGGTGGCAGGGGGCCCAGATACGCAGTATTTT. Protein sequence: CASIGVAGGPDTQYF.